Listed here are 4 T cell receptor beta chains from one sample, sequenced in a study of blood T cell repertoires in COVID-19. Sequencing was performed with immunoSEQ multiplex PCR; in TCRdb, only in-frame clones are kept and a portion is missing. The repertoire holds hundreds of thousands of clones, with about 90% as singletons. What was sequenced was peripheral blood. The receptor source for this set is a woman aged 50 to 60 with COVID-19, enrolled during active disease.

CDR3 in DNA: TGTGCCAGCGACCCCGGGACTAGCGGGAGAAGAGGCGAGCAGTACTTC. Encoded protein: CASDPGTSGRRGEQYF. The chain employs TRBV18 and TRBJ2-7; 14 bases fit TRBD2. This CDR3 is built from 16 residues. V lost 8 bases to trimming and J lost 6 bases; unmatched junction nucleotides: 12. Germline values: CDR1 KGHSH, CDR2 LQKENI.

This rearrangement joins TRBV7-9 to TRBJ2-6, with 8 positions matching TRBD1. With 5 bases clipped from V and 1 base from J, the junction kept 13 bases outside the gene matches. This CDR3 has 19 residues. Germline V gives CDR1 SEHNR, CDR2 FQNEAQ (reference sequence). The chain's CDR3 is CASSRGQGRTGSGANVLTF. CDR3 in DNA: TGTGCCAGCAGCCGAGGACAGGGCCGTACGGGGTCTGGGGCCAACGTCCTGACTTTC.

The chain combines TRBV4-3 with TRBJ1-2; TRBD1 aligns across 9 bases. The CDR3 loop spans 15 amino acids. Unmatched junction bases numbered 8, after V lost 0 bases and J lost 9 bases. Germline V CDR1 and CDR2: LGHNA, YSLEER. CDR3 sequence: CASSQDGTGPGSYTF. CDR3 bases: TGCGCCAGCAGCCAAGATGGGACAGGGCCTGGGAGCTACACCTTC.

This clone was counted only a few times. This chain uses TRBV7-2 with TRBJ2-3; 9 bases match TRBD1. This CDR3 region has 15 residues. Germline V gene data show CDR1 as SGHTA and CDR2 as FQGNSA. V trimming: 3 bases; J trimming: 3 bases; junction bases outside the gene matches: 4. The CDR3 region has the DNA TGTGCCAGCAGCTTGGGACAGGGTTGGACAGATACGCAGTATTTT. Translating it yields CASSLGQGWTDTQYF.